This T cell receptor (beta chain) was sequenced for a study of blood T cell repertoires in COVID-19. The data were produced by immunoSEQ multiplex PCR, yet TCRdb's version contains in-frame clones alone and is incomplete. The sample has 50,000 to 65,000 clones, 72% seen once. CDR3 length: 14 amino acids. The junction had 6 bases not matched to a gene; V was cut back by 3 bases and J by 8 bases. Germline V CDR1 and CDR2: LGHNA, YNFKEQ. Sequencing was carried out using peripheral blood. The rearrangement links TRBV4-2 to TRBJ1-4; 7 nucleotides agree with TRBD1. The clonotype originates from a woman between 70 and 85 years old with COVID-19, enrolled during active disease. The CDR3 DNA reads TGTGCCAGCAGCCAGTACAGGGGTAAAGAAAAACTGTTTTTT. Translated, it gives CASSQYRGKEKLFF.